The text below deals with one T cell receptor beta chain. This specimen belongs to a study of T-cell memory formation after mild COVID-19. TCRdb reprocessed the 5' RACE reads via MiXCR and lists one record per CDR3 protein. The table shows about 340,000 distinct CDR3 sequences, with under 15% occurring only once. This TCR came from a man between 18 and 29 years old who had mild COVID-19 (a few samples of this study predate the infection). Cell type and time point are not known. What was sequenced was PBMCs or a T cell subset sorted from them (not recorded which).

The CDR3 is CASSSGRTTDTQYF. The CDR3 bases are TGTGCCAGCAGTTCGGGCAGGACCACAGATACGCAGTATTTT. This chain uses TRBV12-3 or TRBV12-4 with TRBJ2-3; D gene unclear. This CDR3 is built from 14 residues. V lost 4 bases, J lost 2 bases, and 10 bases lay in between.